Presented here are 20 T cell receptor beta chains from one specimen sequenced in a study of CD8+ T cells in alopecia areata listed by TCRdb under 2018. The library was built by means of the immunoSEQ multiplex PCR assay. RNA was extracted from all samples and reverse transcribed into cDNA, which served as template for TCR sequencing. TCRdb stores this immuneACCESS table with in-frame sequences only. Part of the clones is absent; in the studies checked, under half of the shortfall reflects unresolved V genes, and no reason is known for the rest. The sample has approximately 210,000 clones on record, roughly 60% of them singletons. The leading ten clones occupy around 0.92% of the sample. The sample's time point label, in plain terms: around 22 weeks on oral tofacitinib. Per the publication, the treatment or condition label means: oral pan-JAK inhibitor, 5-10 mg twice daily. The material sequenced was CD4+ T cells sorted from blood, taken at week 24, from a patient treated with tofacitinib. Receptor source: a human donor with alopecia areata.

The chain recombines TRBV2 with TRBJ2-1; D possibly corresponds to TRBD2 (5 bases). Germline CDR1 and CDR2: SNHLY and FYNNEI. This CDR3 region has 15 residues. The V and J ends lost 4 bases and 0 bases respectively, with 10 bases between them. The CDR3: CASSVEGASYNEQFF. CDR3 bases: TGTGCCAGCAGTGTTGAGGGAGCCTCCTACAATGAGCAGTTCTTC.

For the CDR3, the DNA is TGCAGCGTTGCGGCTGGGAGCAATGAGCAGTTCTTC. As protein: CSVAAGSNEQFF. V gene TRBV29-1 combines with J gene TRBJ2-1; tentatively, D is TRBD2 (5 bases). Per the germline V gene, CDR1 is SQVTM and CDR2 is ANQGSEA. CDR3 length: 12 amino acids. V lost 4 bases and J 6 bases, leaving 10 bases between the germline ends.

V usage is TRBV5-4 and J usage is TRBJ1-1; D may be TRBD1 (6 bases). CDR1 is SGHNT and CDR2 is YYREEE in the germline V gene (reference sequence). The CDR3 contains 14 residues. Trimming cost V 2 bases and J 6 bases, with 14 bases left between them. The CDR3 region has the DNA TGTGCCAGCAGCTTAGCTGGGGGGGGGCCTGAAGCTTTCTTT. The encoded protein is CASSLAGGGPEAFF.

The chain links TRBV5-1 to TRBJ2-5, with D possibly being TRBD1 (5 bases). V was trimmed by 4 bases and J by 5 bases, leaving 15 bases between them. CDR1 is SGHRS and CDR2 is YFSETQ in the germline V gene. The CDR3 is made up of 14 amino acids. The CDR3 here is CASSIGHTEETQYF. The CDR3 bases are TGCGCCAGCAGCATAGGACATACGGAGGAGACCCAGTACTTC.

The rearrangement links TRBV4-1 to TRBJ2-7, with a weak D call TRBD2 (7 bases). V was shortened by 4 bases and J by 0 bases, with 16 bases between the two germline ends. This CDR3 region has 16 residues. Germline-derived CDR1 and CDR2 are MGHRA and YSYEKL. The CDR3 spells CASSPGGSAYSYEQYF. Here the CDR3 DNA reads TGCGCCAGCAGCCCGGGGGGCTCAGCGTACTCCTACGAGCAGTACTTC.

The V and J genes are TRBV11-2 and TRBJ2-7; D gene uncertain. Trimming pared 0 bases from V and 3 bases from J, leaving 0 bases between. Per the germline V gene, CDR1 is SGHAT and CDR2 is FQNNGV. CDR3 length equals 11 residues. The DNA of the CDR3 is TGTGCCAGCAGCTTAGACTACGAGCAGTACTTC. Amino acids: CASSLDYEQYF.

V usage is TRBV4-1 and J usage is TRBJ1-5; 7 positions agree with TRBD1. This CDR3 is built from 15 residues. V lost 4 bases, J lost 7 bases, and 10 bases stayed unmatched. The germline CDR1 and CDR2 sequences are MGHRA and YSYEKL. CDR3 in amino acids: CASSPLAGGGQPQHF. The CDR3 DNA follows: TGCGCCAGCAGCCCTTTGGCAGGGGGGGGACAGCCCCAGCATTTT.

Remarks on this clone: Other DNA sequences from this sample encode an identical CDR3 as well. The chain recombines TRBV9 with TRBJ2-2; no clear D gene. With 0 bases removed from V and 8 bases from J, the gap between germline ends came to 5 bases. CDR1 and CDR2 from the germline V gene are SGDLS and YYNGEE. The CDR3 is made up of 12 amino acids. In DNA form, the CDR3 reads TGTGCCAGCAGCGTAGCCGCGGGGGAGCTGTTTTTT. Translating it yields CASSVAAGELFF.

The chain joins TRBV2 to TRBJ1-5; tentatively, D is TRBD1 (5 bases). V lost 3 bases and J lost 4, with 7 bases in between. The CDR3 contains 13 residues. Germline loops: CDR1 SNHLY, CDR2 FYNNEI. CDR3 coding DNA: TGTGCCAGCAGTGACGACAGTAATCAGCCCCAGCATTTT. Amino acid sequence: CASSDDSNQPQHF.

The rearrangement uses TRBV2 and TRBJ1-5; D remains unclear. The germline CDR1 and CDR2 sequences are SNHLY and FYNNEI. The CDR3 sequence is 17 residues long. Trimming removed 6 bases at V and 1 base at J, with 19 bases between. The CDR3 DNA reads TGTGCCAGCAGCCTACGGCAGCTGCAATCGAGCAATCAGCCCCAGCATTTT. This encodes CASSLRQLQSSNQPQHF.

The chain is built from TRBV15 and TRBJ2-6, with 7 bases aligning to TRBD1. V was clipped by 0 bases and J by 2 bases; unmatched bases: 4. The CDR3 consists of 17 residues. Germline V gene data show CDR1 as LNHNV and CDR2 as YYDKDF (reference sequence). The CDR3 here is CATSRDWDSPGANVLTF. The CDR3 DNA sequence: TGTGCCACCAGCAGAGATTGGGACAGCCCTGGGGCCAACGTCCTGACTTTC.

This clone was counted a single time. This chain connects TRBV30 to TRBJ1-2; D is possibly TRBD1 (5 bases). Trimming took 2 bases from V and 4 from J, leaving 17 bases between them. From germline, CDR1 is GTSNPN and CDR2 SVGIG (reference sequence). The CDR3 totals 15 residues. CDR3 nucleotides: TGTGCCTGGAGTAGGGGAGAGACAGAGAGCTATGGCTACACCTTC. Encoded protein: CAWSRGETESYGYTF.

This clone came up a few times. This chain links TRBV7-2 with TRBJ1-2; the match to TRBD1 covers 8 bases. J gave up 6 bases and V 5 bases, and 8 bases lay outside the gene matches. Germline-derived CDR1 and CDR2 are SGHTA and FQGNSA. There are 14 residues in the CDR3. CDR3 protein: CASSPRGLSNGYTF. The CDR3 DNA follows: TGTGCCAGCAGCCCCAGGGGGCTGAGTAATGGCTACACCTTC.

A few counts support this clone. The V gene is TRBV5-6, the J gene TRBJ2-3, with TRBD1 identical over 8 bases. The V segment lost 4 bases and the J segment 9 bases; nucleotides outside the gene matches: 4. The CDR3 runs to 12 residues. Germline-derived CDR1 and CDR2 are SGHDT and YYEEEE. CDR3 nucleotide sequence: TGTGCCAGCAGCCTCGGGACAGGAACGCAGTATTTT. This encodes CASSLGTGTQYF.

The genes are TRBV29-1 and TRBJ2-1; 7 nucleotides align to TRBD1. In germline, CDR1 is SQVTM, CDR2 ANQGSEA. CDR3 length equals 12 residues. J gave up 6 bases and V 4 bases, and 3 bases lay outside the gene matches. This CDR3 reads CSVVAGGNEQFF. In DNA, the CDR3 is TGCAGCGTTGTCGCAGGGGGCAATGAGCAGTTCTTC.

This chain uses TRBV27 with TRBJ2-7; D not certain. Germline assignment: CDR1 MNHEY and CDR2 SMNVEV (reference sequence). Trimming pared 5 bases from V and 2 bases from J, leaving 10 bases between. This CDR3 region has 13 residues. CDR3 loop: CASSVNSPYEQYF. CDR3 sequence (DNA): TGTGCCAGCAGTGTCAACAGCCCCTACGAGCAGTACTTC.

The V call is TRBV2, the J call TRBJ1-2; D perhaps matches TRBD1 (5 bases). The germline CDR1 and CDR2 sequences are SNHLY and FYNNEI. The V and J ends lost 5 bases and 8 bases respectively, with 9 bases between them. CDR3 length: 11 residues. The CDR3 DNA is TGTGCCAGCAGTCCCCCAGGGGGCTACACCTTC. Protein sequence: CASSPPGGYTF.

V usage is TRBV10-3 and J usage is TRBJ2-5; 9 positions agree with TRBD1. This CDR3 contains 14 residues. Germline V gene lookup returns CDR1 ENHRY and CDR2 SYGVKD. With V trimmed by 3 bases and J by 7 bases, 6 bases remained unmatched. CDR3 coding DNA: TGTGCCATCAGTGAAGGGGACAGGGATGGGACCCAGTACTTC. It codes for CAISEGDRDGTQYF.

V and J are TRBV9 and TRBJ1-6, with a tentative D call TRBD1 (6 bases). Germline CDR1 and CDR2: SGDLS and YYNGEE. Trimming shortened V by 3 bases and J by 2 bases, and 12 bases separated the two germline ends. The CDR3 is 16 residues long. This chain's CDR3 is CASSAGDWTYNSPLHF. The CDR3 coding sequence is TGTGCCAGCAGCGCAGGGGACTGGACCTATAATTCACCCCTCCACTTT.

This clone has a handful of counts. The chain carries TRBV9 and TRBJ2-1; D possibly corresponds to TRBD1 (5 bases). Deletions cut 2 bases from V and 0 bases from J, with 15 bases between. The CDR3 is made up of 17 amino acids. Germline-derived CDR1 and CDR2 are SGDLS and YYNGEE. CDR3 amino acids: CASSVGWGPDSYNEQFF. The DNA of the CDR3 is TGTGCCAGCAGCGTCGGGTGGGGCCCGGACTCCTACAATGAGCAGTTCTTC.